A selection of T cell receptor beta chains follows, all from one sample in a study of cytomegalovirus exposure and HLA in healthy donors. TCRdb's copy holds only in-frame clones and misses some; the assay was immunoSEQ multiplex PCR. The profile shows 90,000 to 100,000 clones, roughly 10% of them singletons. Sequenced: PBMCs. The receptors were gathered from a man aged 50-59 years in good health and CMV-seropositive. Each CDR3 is given with its conserved first and last residue. Rows may omit the clone size; those that give it use once, few, many or a size class.

J gene	V gene	clone size	CDR3 length	CDR3 protein
TRBJ2-2	TRBV7-2	.	14	CASSLNTNTGELFF
TRBJ2-1	TRBV7-2	.	15	CASSLYFGKGNEQFF
TRBJ2-1	TRBV6-5	few	15	CASSYATSRRDEQFF
TRBJ2-7	TRBV11-2	few	14	CASSFVAGAHEQYF
TRBJ2-1	TRBV4-2	few	18	CASSQALGTSGTYNEQFF
TRBJ2-7	TRBV4-2	.	17	CASSRRTGTDSSYEQYF
TRBJ2-2	TRBV10-1	.	20	CASSEGGASGRGTVAGELFF
TRBJ1-4	TRBV30	few	16	CAWSLRDGTGVEKLFF
TRBJ1-1	TRBV2	.	12	CASTRGQLEAFF
TRBJ1-5	TRBV4-2	few	16	CASSQDRADPNQPQHF
TRBJ2-5	TRBV6-6	.	14	CASSPSGNQETQYF
TRBJ2-5	TRBV2	.	11	CASSPQETQYF
TRBJ1-2	TRBV9	few	15	CASSPIIRVDYGYTF
TRBJ1-2	TRBV29-1	.	13	CSVVWQGRGGYTF
TRBJ2-3	TRBV9	few	13	CASSVKAGDTQYF
TRBJ2-1	TRBV4-3	.	13	CASSQDRDLPSFF
TRBJ2-1	TRBV6-5	.	10	CASSENGQFF
TRBJ2-1	TRBV4-3	few	17	CASSQDGVTTDSNEQFF
TRBJ2-7	TRBV2	few	13	CASSETDISARYF
TRBJ2-1	TRBV6-6	.	15	CASIRSRVGENEQFF
TRBJ2-1	TRBV10-1	.	14	CASSHGGGYNEQFF
TRBJ1-1	TRBV28	.	14	CASSSPAENTEAFF
TRBJ1-4	TRBV5-6	many	15	CASSLTGVTNEKLFF
TRBJ2-4	TRBV2	.	15	CASKSEGTAVNIQYF
TRBJ2-7	TRBV5-6	many	16	CASSFRRSGVTYEQYF
TRBJ2-7	TRBV13	.	12	CASSLEGDKQYF
TRBJ1-1	TRBV6-1	few	13	CASTSVMNTEAFF
TRBJ2-7	TRBV6-5	.	15	CASSYSNRGQDEQYF
TRBJ1-2	TRBV5-1	few	17	CASSIPPRVSRDYGYTF
TRBJ1-6	TRBV5-1	few	14	CASSLVQENSPLHF
TRBJ2-5	TRBV7-9	few	16	CASSHTLRGSGETQYF
TRBJ2-7	TRBV7-9	.	15	CASSLDLGAHYEQYF
TRBJ2-7	TRBV2	few	14	CASSATGVGYEQYF
TRBJ2-7	TRBV19	many	15	CASTRTGGPSYEQYF
TRBJ2-1	TRBV27	few	13	CASSWTGQNEQFF
TRBJ2-7	TRBV6-5	.	16	CASSYQRTGAFYEQYF
TRBJ2-2	TRBV7-6	.	17	CASSLEAGGVHPGELFF
TRBJ2-7	TRBV19	.	15	CASSYAGTTPYEQYF
TRBJ1-3	TRBV6-5	.	14	CASSSRDRVNTIYF
TRBJ2-7	TRBV29-1	many	12	CSVGGRGREQYF
TRBJ1-5	TRBV5-1	few	14	CASSPAGFNQPQHF
TRBJ2-1	TRBV21-1	.	19	CASSKAKLAGQNSYNEQFF
TRBJ1-1	TRBV27	.	14	CASTAGSGYTEAFF
TRBJ1-1	TRBV29-1	.	12	CSVGTGGTEAFF
TRBJ2-1	TRBV5-1	.	16	CASSDRGTSSYNEQFF
TRBJ1-2	TRBV19	.	13	CASSRDFNYGYTF
TRBJ2-7	TRBV15	.	12	CATSRVQGGQYF
TRBJ2-7	TRBV5-1	few	15	CASSRDFSPSYEQYF
TRBJ1-2	TRBV19	few	16	CASSPPGSKANYGYTF
TRBJ1-2	TRBV16	.	15	CASSPPFLGNYGYTF
TRBJ2-5	TRBV11-2	.	15	CASSLGTQGSETQYF
TRBJ1-1	TRBV7-8	.	12	CASRRTGGVAFF
TRBJ1-6	TRBV5-4	many	14	CASSLYEGNSPLHF
TRBJ1-3	TRBV29-1	few	15	CSVEENRGPGNTIYF
TRBJ2-7	TRBV7-2	few	13	CASSHTSGREQYF
TRBJ2-1	TRBV5-4	.	17	CASSYPGLHTSYNEQFF